The 8 T cell receptor beta chains listed next were all sequenced from one sample in a study of CD8+ T cells in alopecia areata. The treatment was: oral pan-JAK inhibitor, 5-10 mg twice daily. The sequencing template was cDNA reverse transcribed from extracted RNA. This table comes from immunoSEQ multiplex PCR, and its TCRdb copy is limited to in-frame clones, with some not included. The sample holds 150,000 to 200,000 clones, 60% seen once. The sample was CD4+ T cells sorted from blood, taken at week 24, from a patient treated with tofacitinib. The receptor source for this set is a human donor with alopecia areata.

J is TRBJ1-4 and V is TRBV2; D gene ambiguous. In germline, CDR1 is SNHLY, CDR2 FYNNEI. Trimming left V 7 bases short and J 0 bases short, with 12 bases between. The CDR3 length is 15 residues. The CDR3 here is CASTRDTPTNEKLFF. The CDR3 DNA sequence: TGTGCCAGCACCAGAGACACCCCAACTAATGAAAAACTGTTTTTT.

This rearrangement joins TRBV6-1 to TRBJ1-5; D is uncertain. V gave up 6 bases and J gave up 5 bases, with 11 bases separating them. The germline V gene encodes CDR1 MNHNS and CDR2 SASEGT. The CDR3 runs 13 residues. The CDR3 sequence: CASSPQADQPQHF. CDR3 in DNA: TGTGCCAGCAGCCCCCAGGCGGATCAGCCCCAGCATTTT.

The V call is TRBV9, the J call TRBJ2-2, with TRBD1 matching 9 bases. Trimming at V came to 3 bases and at J to 3 bases, leaving 3 bases not matched to a gene. CDR3 length: 15 residues. The germline gives CDR1 SGDLS, CDR2 YYNGEE. In DNA form, the CDR3 reads TGTGCCAGCAGCGCGGGACAGGGCGACACCGGGGAGCTGTTTTTT. Its translation: CASSAGQGDTGELFF.

The chain joins TRBV4-3 to TRBJ1-2, with D possibly TRBD1 on 5 matching bases. The CDR3 consists of 13 residues. V shed 0 bases and J shed 8 bases, with 10 bases lying between them. In germline, CDR1 is LGHNA, CDR2 YSLEER. CDR3 nucleotides: TGCGCCAGCAGCCAAGACAGGGCTCGGGGCTACACCTTC. It yields the protein CASSQDRARGYTF.

The chain recombines TRBV10-3 with TRBJ1-1; D is unclear. This CDR3 contains 16 residues. Trimming pared 0 bases from V and 0 bases from J, leaving 11 bases between. CDR1 and CDR2 from the germline V gene are ENHRY and SYGVKD. CDR3 sequence: CAISESTRTLNTEAFF. Written as DNA, the CDR3 is TGTGCCATCAGTGAGTCGACTCGGACCCTGAACACTGAAGCTTTCTTT.

This clone came up once. The V gene is TRBV27, the J gene TRBJ2-2; D is undetermined. Trimming removed 3 bases at V and 0 bases at J, with 5 bases between. Looked up from germline, CDR1 is MNHEY and CDR2 is SMNVEV (reference sequence). CDR3 length equals 14 residues. In nucleotides, the CDR3 is TGTGCCAGCAGTTTTACAGCGAACACCGGGGAGCTGTTTTTT. Translating gives CASSFTANTGELFF.

A few counts support this clone. The rearrangement links TRBV5-6 to TRBJ2-1; D possibly corresponds to TRBD2 (5 bases). Germline CDR1 SGHDT, CDR2 YYEEEE. Between the trimmed V and J ends, which lost 5 bases and 15 bases, there was a span of 21 bases. This CDR3 is 13 amino acids long. CDR3 sequence (DNA): TGTGCCAGCAGGAAAATCGACCACCCGGACTTGTTCTTC. Amino acids: CASRKIDHPDLFF.

This rearrangement joins TRBV11-2 to TRBJ1-1; a possible D gene is TRBD1 (5 bases). Germline lookup yields CDR1 SGHAT and CDR2 FQNNGV. CDR3 size: 18 residues. With 5 bases removed from V and 0 bases from J, the gap between germline ends came to 22 bases. The DNA for the CDR3 is TGTGCCAGCAGCCCCCGAGTGGGGGTGACACTTATGAACACTGAAGCTTTCTTT. Amino acids: CASSPRVGVTLMNTEAFF.